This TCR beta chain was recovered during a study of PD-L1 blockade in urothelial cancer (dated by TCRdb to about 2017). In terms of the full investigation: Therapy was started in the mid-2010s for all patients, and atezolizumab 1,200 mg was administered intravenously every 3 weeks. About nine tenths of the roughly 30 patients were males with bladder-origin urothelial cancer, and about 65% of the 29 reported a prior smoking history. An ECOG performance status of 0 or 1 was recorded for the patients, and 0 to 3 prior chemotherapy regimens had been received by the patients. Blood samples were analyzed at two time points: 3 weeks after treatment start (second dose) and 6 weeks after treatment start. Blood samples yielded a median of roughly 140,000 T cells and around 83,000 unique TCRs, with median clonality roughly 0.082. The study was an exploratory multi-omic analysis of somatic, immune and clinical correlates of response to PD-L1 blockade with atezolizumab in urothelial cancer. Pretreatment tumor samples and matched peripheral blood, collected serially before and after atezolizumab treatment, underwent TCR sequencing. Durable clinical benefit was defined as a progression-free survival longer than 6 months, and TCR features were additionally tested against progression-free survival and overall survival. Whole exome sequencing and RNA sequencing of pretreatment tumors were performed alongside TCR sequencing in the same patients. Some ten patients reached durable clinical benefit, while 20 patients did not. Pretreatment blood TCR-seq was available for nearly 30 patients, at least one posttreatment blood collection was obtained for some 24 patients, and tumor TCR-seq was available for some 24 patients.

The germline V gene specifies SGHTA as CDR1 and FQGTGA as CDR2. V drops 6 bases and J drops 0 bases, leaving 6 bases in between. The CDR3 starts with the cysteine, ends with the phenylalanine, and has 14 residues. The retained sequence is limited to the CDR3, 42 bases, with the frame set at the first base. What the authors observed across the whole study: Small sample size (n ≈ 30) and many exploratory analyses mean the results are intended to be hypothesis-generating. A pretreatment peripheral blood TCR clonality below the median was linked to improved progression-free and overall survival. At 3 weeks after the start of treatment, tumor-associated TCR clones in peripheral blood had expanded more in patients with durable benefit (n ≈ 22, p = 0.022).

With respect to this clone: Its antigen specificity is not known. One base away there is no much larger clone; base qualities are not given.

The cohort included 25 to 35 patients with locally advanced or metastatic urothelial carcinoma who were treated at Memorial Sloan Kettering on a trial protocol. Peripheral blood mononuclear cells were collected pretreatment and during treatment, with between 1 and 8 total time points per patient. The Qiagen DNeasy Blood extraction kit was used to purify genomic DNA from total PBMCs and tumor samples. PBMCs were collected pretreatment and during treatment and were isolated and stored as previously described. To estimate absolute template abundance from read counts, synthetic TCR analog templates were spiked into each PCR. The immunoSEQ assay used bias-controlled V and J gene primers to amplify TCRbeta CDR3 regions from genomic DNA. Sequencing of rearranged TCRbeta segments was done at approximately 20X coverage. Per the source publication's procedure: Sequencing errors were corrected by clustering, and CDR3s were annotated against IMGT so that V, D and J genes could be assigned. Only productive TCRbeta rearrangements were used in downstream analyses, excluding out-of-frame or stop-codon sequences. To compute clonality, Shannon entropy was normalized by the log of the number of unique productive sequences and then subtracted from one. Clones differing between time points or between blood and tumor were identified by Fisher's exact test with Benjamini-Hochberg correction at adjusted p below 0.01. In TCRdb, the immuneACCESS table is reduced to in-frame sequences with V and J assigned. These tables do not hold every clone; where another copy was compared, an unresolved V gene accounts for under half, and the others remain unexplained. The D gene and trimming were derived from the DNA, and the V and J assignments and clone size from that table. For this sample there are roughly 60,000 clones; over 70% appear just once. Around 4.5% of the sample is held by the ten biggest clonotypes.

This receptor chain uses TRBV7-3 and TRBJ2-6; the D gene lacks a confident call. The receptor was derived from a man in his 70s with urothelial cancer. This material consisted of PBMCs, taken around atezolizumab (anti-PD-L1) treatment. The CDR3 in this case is CASSSFSGANVLTF. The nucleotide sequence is TGTGCCAGCAGTTCCTTCTCTGGGGCCAACGTCCTGACTTTC.